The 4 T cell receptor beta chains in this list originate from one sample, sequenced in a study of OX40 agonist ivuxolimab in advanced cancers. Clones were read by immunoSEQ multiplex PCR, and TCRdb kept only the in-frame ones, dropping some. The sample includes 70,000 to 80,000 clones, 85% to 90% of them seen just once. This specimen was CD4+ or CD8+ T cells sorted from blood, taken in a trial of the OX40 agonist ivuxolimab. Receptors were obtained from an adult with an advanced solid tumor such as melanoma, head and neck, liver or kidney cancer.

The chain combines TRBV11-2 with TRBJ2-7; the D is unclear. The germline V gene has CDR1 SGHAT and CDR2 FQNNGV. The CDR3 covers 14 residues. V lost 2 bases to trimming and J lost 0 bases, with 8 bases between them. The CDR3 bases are TGTGCCAGCAGCTTACAACAGCTCTCCTACGAGCAGTACTTC. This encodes CASSLQQLSYEQYF.

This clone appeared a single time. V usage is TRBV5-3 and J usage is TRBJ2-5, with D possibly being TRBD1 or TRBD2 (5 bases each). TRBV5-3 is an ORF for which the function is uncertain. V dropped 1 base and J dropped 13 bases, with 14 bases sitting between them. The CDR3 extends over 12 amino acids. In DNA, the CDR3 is TGTGCCAGAAGCTTGTTGAGGGGCGTGTGGTACTTC. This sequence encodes CARSLLRGVWYF.

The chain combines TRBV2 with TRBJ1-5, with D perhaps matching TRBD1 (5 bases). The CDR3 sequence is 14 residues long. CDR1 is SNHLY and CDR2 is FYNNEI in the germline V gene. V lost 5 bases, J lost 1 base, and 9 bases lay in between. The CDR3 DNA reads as TGTGCCAGCAGTTGGTGGGGGAGCAATCAGCCCCAGCATTTT. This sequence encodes CASSWWGSNQPQHF.

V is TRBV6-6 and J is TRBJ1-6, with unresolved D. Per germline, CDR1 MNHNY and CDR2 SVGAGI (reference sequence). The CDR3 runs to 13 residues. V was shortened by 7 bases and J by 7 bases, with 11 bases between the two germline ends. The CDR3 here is CASTLQWNSPLHF. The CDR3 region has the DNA TGTGCCAGCACTCTCCAGTGGAATTCACCCCTCCACTTT.